The source of this T cell receptor beta chain is a study of T-cell memory formation after mild COVID-19. Whole-study findings and limits: Mainly CM and EM harbored the contracting CD4+ clones; mainly EMRA harbored the CD8+ ones.

Details on this clonotype: Its antigen is not identified.

TCRdb used MiXCR to reprocess the 5' RACE reads, holding one entry per CDR3 protein. The sample carries hundreds of thousands of distinct CDR3 sequences, more than 15% recorded once. The V segment lost 3 bases and the J segment 4 bases; nucleotides outside the gene matches: 4. The CDR3 length is 15 residues. Germline V CDR1 and CDR2: SGHTA, FQGNSA. The chain couples TRBV7-2 to TRBJ2-3; 10 bases align to TRBD1. The source material was PBMCs or a T cell subset sorted from them (not recorded which). This TCR derives from a man in his late teens or twenties who had mild COVID-19 (a few samples of this study predate the infection). Cell type and time point are not known. CDR3 in DNA: TGTGCCAGCAGCTTCCCGGGACAGGGGCCAGATACGCAGTATTTT. It translates to CASSFPGQGPDTQYF.